A single sample gave rise to the 28 T cell receptor beta chains below, sequenced in a study of blood T cell repertoires in COVID-19. Method: immunoSEQ multiplex PCR; TCRdb's copy keeps in-frame clones and lacks some. The sample lists about 130,000 clones, more than 75% occurring once. Sequencing input: peripheral blood. These receptors were obtained from a man aged 55 to 70 with COVID-19, enrolled during active disease.

J is TRBJ1-5 and V is TRBV18, with D tentatively TRBD1 (5 bases). This CDR3 is built from 17 residues. Trimming cost V 0 bases and J 5 bases, with 17 bases left between them. Germline loops: CDR1 KGHSH, CDR2 LQKENI. In DNA, the CDR3 is TGTGCCAGCTCACCACCAGAAAGGGGATCTTCCGATCAGCCCCAGCATTTT. It specifies CASSPPERGSSDQPQHF.

V is TRBV29-1 and J is TRBJ2-2, with D possibly being TRBD1 (6 bases). CDR1 and CDR2 (germline): SQVTM, ANQGSEA. This CDR3 region has 14 residues. Trimming cost V 5 bases and J 2 bases, with 12 bases left between them. The CDR3 loop is CSVTGTSNTGELFF. The CDR3 bases are TGCAGCGTTACCGGGACATCTAACACCGGGGAGCTGTTTTTT.

This clone was detected only once. The chain joins TRBV19 to TRBJ2-1, with 9 bases that match TRBD2. The CDR3 is 20 residues long. Losses at the gene ends were 4 bases for V and 0 bases for J; bases not matched to a gene: 16. Germline V gene sequence: CDR1 LNHDA, CDR2 SQIVND (reference sequence). The CDR3: CASSRKVIAGVSSSYNEQFF. The DNA of the CDR3 is TGTGCCAGTAGTAGGAAGGTGATAGCGGGAGTCTCCAGCTCCTACAATGAGCAGTTCTTC.

In its sample, this clone was seen a few times. The V gene is TRBV28, the J gene TRBJ1-2, with 10 bases lining up with TRBD1. J lost 8 bases, V lost 6 bases, and 9 bases had no gene match. Germline V gene data show CDR1 as MDHEN and CDR2 as SYDVKM. The CDR3 totals 14 residues. This chain's CDR3 is CASRRQGAERGYTF. The CDR3 DNA reads as TGTGCCAGCAGGCGACAGGGGGCAGAGCGCGGCTACACCTTC.

V and J are TRBV10-3 and TRBJ2-3, with a weak D call TRBD2 (5 bases). The ends were cut back, 2 bases at V and 5 bases at J, with 11 bases in the middle. The CDR3 loop spans 14 amino acids. Germline-derived CDR1 and CDR2 are ENHRY and SYGVKD. CDR3 loop: CAISEGVGGDTQYF. The CDR3 nucleotides read TGTGCCATCAGTGAGGGTGTAGGAGGAGATACGCAGTATTTT.

The gene calls are TRBV12-3 or TRBV12-4 and TRBJ1-5; a weak D match, TRBD1 (5 bases). The V and J ends lost 6 bases and 4 bases respectively, with 10 bases between them. CDR3 length equals 13 residues. This chain's CDR3 is CASSIRGNQPQHF. CDR3 in DNA: TGTGCCAGCAGCATACGGGGGAATCAGCCCCAGCATTTT.

The chain joins TRBV5-1 to TRBJ2-2; 9 bases map to TRBD1. Germline CDR1 SGHRS, CDR2 YFSETQ. V trimming: 2 bases; J trimming: 7 bases; junction bases outside the gene matches: 9. The CDR3 consists of 16 residues. CDR3 protein: CASSFSSGTGIGELFF. The CDR3 bases are TGCGCCAGCAGCTTTTCCTCCGGGACAGGGATCGGGGAGCTGTTTTTT.

The rearrangement uses TRBV2 and TRBJ2-3; 8 bases align to TRBD2. J lost 5 bases, V lost 4 bases, and 11 bases had no gene match. CDR1 SNHLY and CDR2 FYNNEI come from the germline V gene. The CDR3 loop spans 16 amino acids. In nucleotides, the CDR3 is TGTGCCAGCAGTGGCGATAGCGGGACTGGAGGAGATACGCAGTATTTT. Its protein product is CASSGDSGTGGDTQYF.

Only one count was recorded for this clone. This rearrangement joins TRBV7-9 to TRBJ2-2, with 9 bases identical to TRBD2. CDR1 is SEHNR and CDR2 is FQNEAQ in the germline V gene (reference sequence). This CDR3 comprises 19 residues. The J segment lost 0 bases and the V segment lost 1 base, leaving 9 bases of the junction unmatched. This CDR3 is CASSLVALTSGPNTGELFF. The CDR3 nucleotides read TGTGCCAGCAGCTTAGTAGCCCTAACTAGCGGGCCGAACACCGGGGAGCTGTTTTTT. Supplemented by reference TRBV7-9 and TRBJ2-2, the full variable domain reads DTGVSQNPRHKITKRGQNVTFRCDPISEHNRLYWYRQTLGQGPEFLTYFQNEAQLEKSRLLSDRFSAERPKGSFSTLEIQRTEQGDSAMYLCASSLVALTSGPNTGELFFGEGSRLTVL.

The chain's CDR3 is CATSSPSGGGVYEQYF. The CDR3 DNA is TGTGCCACCAGCAGCCCCTCGGGGGGGGGCGTCTACGAGCAGTACTTC. This rearrangement joins TRBV15 to TRBJ2-7; 8 nucleotides match TRBD2. Germline values: CDR1 LNHNV, CDR2 YYDKDF (reference sequence). Trimming cost V 3 bases and J 3 bases; bases outside gene matches: 10. CDR3 length: 16 residues.

The chain links TRBV7-9 to TRBJ2-7, with D perhaps TRBD2 (5 bases). V gave up 4 bases and J gave up 4 bases, with 29 bases separating them. CDR3 length: 19 amino acids. Looked up from germline, CDR1 is SEHNR and CDR2 is FQNEAQ (reference sequence). CDR3 region: CASSSPPRSRHGETYEQYF. CDR3 DNA sequence: TGTGCCAGCAGCTCCCCACCGCGATCCAGACATGGGGAGACTTACGAGCAGTACTTC.

The gene calls are TRBV28 and TRBJ2-5; possibly TRBD2 for D (5 bases). The ends were cut back, 6 bases at V and 5 bases at J, with 16 bases in the middle. Germline lookup yields CDR1 MDHEN and CDR2 SYDVKM. The CDR3 covers 14 residues. The CDR3 coding sequence is TGTGCCAGCAGCACTTACGGGGAGATTGAGACCCAGTACTTC. Encoded protein: CASSTYGEIETQYF.

CDR3 protein: CASSTNRVESYGYTF. DNA of the CDR3: TGTGCCAGTAGTACGAACAGGGTTGAAAGCTATGGCTACACCTTC. The V and J genes are TRBV19 and TRBJ1-2, with D perhaps matching TRBD1 (6 bases). CDR3 size: 15 residues. The V end was cut by 4 bases, the J end by 4 bases, with 16 bases between. Germline V gene sequence: CDR1 LNHDA, CDR2 SQIVND (reference sequence).

This sequence joins TRBV3-1 (or the pseudogene TRBV3-2) and TRBJ2-5; TRBD1 matches 12 bases. The ends lost 3 bases at V and 7 bases at J; junction bases unmatched: 6. The CDR3 is 15 residues long. From germline, CDR1 is LGHDT and CDR2 YNNKEL (reference sequence). CDR3 in amino acids: CASSHRDRGPATQYF. The CDR3 nucleotides read TGTGCCAGCAGCCACCGGGACAGGGGGCCTGCGACCCAGTACTTC.

The V call is TRBV30, the J call TRBJ2-5; 7 nucleotides match TRBD1. Germline loops: CDR1 GTSNPN, CDR2 SVGIG (reference sequence). There are 14 residues in the CDR3. V gave up 3 bases and J gave up 1 base; unmatched junction bases: 5. This CDR3 reads CAWSPDRVQETQYF. CDR3 sequence (DNA): TGTGCCTGGAGCCCCGACAGGGTCCAAGAGACCCAGTACTTC.

This CDR3 is CAWSVNYGYTF. The CDR3 DNA reads as TGTGCCTGGAGCGTTAACTATGGCTACACCTTC. The chain joins TRBV30 to TRBJ1-2; no clear D. CDR3 length: 11 amino acids. V lost 3 bases to trimming and J lost 1 base, with 3 bases between them. The V gene's germline CDR1 is GTSNPN and CDR2 SVGIG (reference sequence).

This clone was detected once. The chain carries TRBV5-1 and TRBJ2-5, with D possibly TRBD2 on 6 matching bases. The CDR3 is made up of 15 amino acids. The V gene's germline CDR1 is SGHRS and CDR2 YFSETQ. Trimming removed 1 base from V and 5 bases from J, with 15 bases in between. The CDR3 DNA is TGCGCCAGCAGCTTGAATGGAGGGGATGGGGAGACCCAGTACTTC. Its translation is CASSLNGGDGETQYF.

V usage is TRBV18 and J usage is TRBJ2-7; TRBD2 agrees at 10 bases. CDR3 length: 15 residues. CDR1 and CDR2 (germline): KGHSH, LQKENI. The ends lost 0 bases at V and 6 bases at J; junction bases unmatched: 5. The CDR3: CASSPPSGGVFEQYF. The CDR3 region has the DNA TGTGCCAGCTCACCACCAAGCGGGGGGGTTTTCGAGCAGTACTTC. Combining the CDR3 with reference TRBV18 and TRBJ2-7 gives the whole variable domain NAGVMQNPRHLVRRRGQEARLRCSPMKGHSHVYWYRQLPEEGLKFMVYLQKENIIDESGMPKERFSAEFPKEGPSILRIQQVVRGDSAAYFCASSPPSGGVFEQYFGPGTRLTVT.

V and J are TRBV2 and TRBJ1-1; 8 positions match TRBD1. V shed 5 bases, J shed 5 bases, and the junction held 4 bases outside the gene matches. Germline V gives CDR1 SNHLY, CDR2 FYNNEI. This CDR3 is 13 amino acids long. CDR3 DNA: TGTGCCAGCAGTCCCAGGGGGCGGACTGAAGCTTTCTTT. It codes for CASSPRGRTEAFF.

The rearrangement uses TRBV7-6 and TRBJ2-1, with a weak D call TRBD2 (6 bases). The germline gives CDR1 SGHVS, CDR2 FNYEAQ. Trimming took off 4 bases at V and 8 bases at J, with 18 bases between the two ends. This CDR3 is built from 15 residues. The CDR3 region is CASSSTRTNGDEQFF. The CDR3 coding sequence is TGTGCCAGCAGCTCAACCAGGACTAATGGCGATGAGCAGTTCTTC.

The J gene is TRBJ2-2, the V gene TRBV5-8; the match to TRBD2 covers 10 bases. The J segment lost 3 bases and the V segment lost 1 base, leaving 6 bases of the junction unmatched. The length of the CDR3 is 17 residues. In germline, CDR1 is SGHTS, CDR2 YDEGEE. CDR3: CASSLPSGRSDTGELFF. CDR3 in DNA: TGTGCCAGCAGCTTGCCTAGCGGGAGATCGGACACCGGGGAGCTGTTTTTT.

The J gene is TRBJ2-1, the V gene TRBV10-3; 12 bases line up with TRBD2. Germline CDR1 is ENHRY and CDR2 is SYGVKD. V dropped 6 bases and J dropped 8; count of bases not matched to a gene: 11. CDR3 length: 16 amino acids. CDR3 sequence: CAISPGLAGQGDEQFF. The CDR3 DNA is TGTGCCATCAGCCCTGGACTAGCGGGGCAAGGGGATGAGCAGTTCTTC.

This chain links TRBV14 with TRBJ2-1; 14 bases fit TRBD2. Losses at the gene ends were 2 bases for V and 9 bases for J; bases not matched to a gene: 6. Germline assignment: CDR1 SGHDN and CDR2 FVKESK. The CDR3 is made up of 16 amino acids. The DNA of the CDR3 is TGTGCCAGCAGCCAACAGACTAGCGGGAGGGCCAGTGAGCAGTTCTTC. Translation: CASSQQTSGRASEQFF. The entire variable domain, with the rest obtained from reference TRBV14 and TRBJ2-1, is as follows: EAGVTQFPSHSVIEKGQTVTLRCDPISGHDNLYWYRRVMGKEIKFLLHFVKESKQDESGMPNNRFLAERTGGTYSTLKVQPAELEDSGVYFCASSQQTSGRASEQFFGPGTRLTVL.

This clone was counted only a few times. This sequence joins TRBV5-6 and TRBJ2-2; D perhaps matches TRBD2 (6 bases). The germline V and J ends were trimmed by 4 bases and 6 bases, with 10 bases remaining between them. CDR3 length equals 13 residues. Germline values: CDR1 SGHDT, CDR2 YYEEEE. The CDR3 DNA is TGTGCCAGCAGCCTCAGGGAGGCCGGGGAGCTGTTTTTT. It is translated as CASSLREAGELFF.

This chain uses TRBV7-9 with TRBJ2-7, with 7 positions matching TRBD1. This CDR3 contains 14 residues. The V segment lost 1 base and the J segment 2 bases; nucleotides outside the gene matches: 2. In germline, CDR1 is SEHNR, CDR2 FQNEAQ (reference sequence). The CDR3 loop reads CASSLGTGTYEQYF. The DNA of the CDR3 is TGTGCCAGCAGCTTAGGGACAGGAACCTACGAGCAGTACTTC.

V gene TRBV5-1 combines with J gene TRBJ1-1; D is possibly TRBD1 (5 bases). The CDR3 covers 14 residues. V lost 6 bases, J lost 1 base, and 13 bases lay in between. CDR1 and CDR2 (germline): SGHRS, YFSETQ. The CDR3 spells CASTGPGSNTEAFF. As DNA, the CDR3 is TGCGCCAGCACCGGGCCAGGGTCGAACACTGAAGCTTTCTTT.

The chain recombines TRBV6-6 with TRBJ2-1; tentatively, D is TRBD2 (5 bases). The germline gives CDR1 MNHNY, CDR2 SVGAGI (reference sequence). V lost 6 bases and J 9 bases, leaving 15 bases between the germline ends. The CDR3 is 13 residues long. The CDR3 DNA is TGTGCCAGCAGGCGGGTGGGCGGGCCTGAGCAGTTCTTC. Its translation is CASRRVGGPEQFF.

The V gene is TRBV28, the J gene TRBJ1-2; a possible D gene is TRBD1 (5 bases). The CDR3 has 14 residues. The germline V gene has CDR1 MDHEN and CDR2 SYDVKM. V was cut by 4 bases and J by 0 bases, with 9 bases left in between. CDR3 coding DNA: TGTGCCAGCAGTTCGGGGGGTGCTAACTATGGCTACACCTTC. This translates into CASSSGGANYGYTF.